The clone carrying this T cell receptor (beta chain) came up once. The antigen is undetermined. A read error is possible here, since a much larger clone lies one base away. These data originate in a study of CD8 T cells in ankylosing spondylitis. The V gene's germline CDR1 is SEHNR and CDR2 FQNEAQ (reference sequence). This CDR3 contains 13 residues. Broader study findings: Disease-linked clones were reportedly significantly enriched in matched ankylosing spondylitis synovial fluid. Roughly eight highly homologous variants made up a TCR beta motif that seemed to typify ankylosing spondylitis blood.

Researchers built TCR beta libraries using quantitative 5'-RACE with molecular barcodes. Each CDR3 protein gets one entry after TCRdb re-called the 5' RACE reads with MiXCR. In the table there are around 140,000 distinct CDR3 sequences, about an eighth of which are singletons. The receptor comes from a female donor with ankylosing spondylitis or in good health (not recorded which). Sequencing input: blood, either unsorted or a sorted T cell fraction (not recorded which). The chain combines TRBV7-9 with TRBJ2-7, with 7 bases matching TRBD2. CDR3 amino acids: CSSSLAGSAEQYF. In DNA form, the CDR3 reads TGTTCCAGCAGCTTAGCGGGCTCGGCCGAGCAGTACTTC.